Listed below are T cell receptor beta chains from one sample, sequenced in a study of control samples from healthy donors and cancer patients. Generated by immunoSEQ multiplex PCR, the TCRdb table keeps only in-frame clones and is missing some. The top ten hold approximately 7% of the sample, which has approximately 79,000 clones, over 75% seen once. The specimen sequenced was blood. The receptors were gathered from a man aged 50-59 years in good health. Both conserved end residues are part of each CDR3. D genes are given only for firm matches. Clone sizes are given selectively: once, few, many, or a class where the clone is expanded.

clone_size	j_call	v_call	d_call	cdr3_nt	cdr3_aa
once	TRBJ1-6	TRBV2	-	TGTGCCAGCAGTGAAGTGACCTCCTATAATTCACCCCTCCACTTT	CASSEVTSYNSPLHF
-	TRBJ1-1	TRBV6-5	TRBD1	TGTGCCAGCAGTTCCTGGGACAGGGCGAACACTGAAGCTTTCTTT	CASSSWDRANTEAFF
-	TRBJ1-6	TRBV4-1	-	TGCGCCAGCAGCCAACTTCGGGGGGAGCCCCTCCACTTT	CASSQLRGEPLHF
-	TRBJ2-7	TRBV6-5	-	TGTGCCAGCAGTTACAGGGCTTGGGTAGCACGCGAGCAGTACTTC	CASSYRAWVAREQYF
-	TRBJ2-7	TRBV5-6	-	TGTGCCAGCAGCCAGGGCTTGGGGGTGAGGAACGAGCAGTACTTC	CASSQGLGVRNEQYF
-	TRBJ2-1	TRBV3-1/TRBV3-2	TRBD1	TGTGCCAGCAGCTATGGGACAGGGTACAATGAGCAGTTCTTC	CASSYGTGYNEQFF
-	TRBJ2-2	TRBV10-3	-	TGTGCCATCAGTGAGGGACTCACCGGGGAGCTGTTTTTT	CAISEGLTGELFF
-	TRBJ2-4	TRBV4-2	TRBD2	TGTGCCAGCAGCCAAGCCCGGACTAGCGGGGGGGCGTTGACCAAAAACATTCAGTACTTC	CASSQARTSGGALTKNIQYF
-	TRBJ2-7	TRBV5-1	TRBD1	TGCGCCAGCAGCGGACAGGGGGCTGATGAGCAGTACTTC	CASSGQGADEQYF
-	TRBJ2-2	TRBV6-1	TRBD1	TGTGCCAGCAGTGAAAGGGACAGGGGGCTTTCGTCGGTCGGGGAGCTGTTTTTT	CASSERDRGLSSVGELFF
-	TRBJ2-7	TRBV7-2	TRBD1	TGTGCCAGCAGCATAGGACAGGGGACCTCCTACGAGCAGTACTTC	CASSIGQGTSYEQYF
once	TRBJ2-5	TRBV5-1	-	TGCGCCAGCAGCCGTCGGCAAACGGAGACCCAGTACTTC	CASSRRQTETQYF
once	TRBJ2-7	TRBV5-1	TRBD1	TGCGCCAGCAGCTCGGACAGGGGGTACGAGCAGTACTTC	CASSSDRGYEQYF
-	TRBJ2-3	TRBV11-3	-	TGTGCCAGCAGCTTAGGTCCGGGGCACACAGATACGCAGTATTTT	CASSLGPGHTDTQYF
-	TRBJ2-1	TRBV3-1/TRBV3-2	-	TGTGCCAGCAGCCAAGAATCAAGCGATGAGCAGTTCTTC	CASSQESSDEQFF
-	TRBJ1-1	TRBV7-9	-	TGTGCCAGCAGCTTAGTGGGTGTGAACACTGAAGCTTTCTTT	CASSLVGVNTEAFF
-	TRBJ1-2	TRBV3-1/TRBV3-2	TRBD1	TGTGCCAGCAGCCCACTAGACAGGGGGGTTGGCTACACCTTC	CASSPLDRGVGYTF
-	TRBJ2-1	TRBV5-6	-	-	CASILGGGPYNEQFF
few	TRBJ1-6	TRBV18	-	TGTGCCAGCTCACCTCTCCGGGACGCCGGGCAATCACCCCTCCACTTT	CASSPLRDAGQSPLHF
-	TRBJ2-3	TRBV3-1/TRBV3-2	TRBD2	TGTGCCAGCAGCCAAGAACTAGCGGGGGGGCGTGGGCAGTATTTT	CASSQELAGGRGQYF
-	TRBJ1-1	TRBV5-1	-	TGCGCCAGCAGCTTAGGGGCTCCCCGCACTGAAGCTTTCTTT	CASSLGAPRTEAFF
-	TRBJ1-4	TRBV29-1	-	TGCAGCGTTGAAGATATTGGGTCCACAACTAATGAAAAACTGTTTTTT	CSVEDIGSTTNEKLFF
-	TRBJ2-1	TRBV4-1	-	TGCGCCAGCAGCCTTGTAACAGCCGGGACGGGGACGTACAATGAGCAGTTCTTC	CASSLVTAGTGTYNEQFF
few	TRBJ1-4	TRBV6-6	-	TGTGCCAGCAATAGGGGGGCTAATGAAAAACTGTTTTTT	CASNRGANEKLFF
-	TRBJ2-1	TRBV2	TRBD2	TGTGCCAGCAGTGAAATATGGGCTAGCGGGGGGAGGAATGAGCAGTTCTTC	CASSEIWASGGRNEQFF
-	TRBJ1-4	TRBV30	TRBD1	TGTGCCTGGGGGGGTCCGGGACAGGGGTCGACAAAACTGTTTTTT	CAWGGPGQGSTKLFF
-	TRBJ2-1	TRBV5-1	-	TGCGCCAGCAGCCCAGGCTACAATGAGCAGTTCTTC	CASSPGYNEQFF
-	TRBJ2-5	TRBV6-5	-	TGTGCCAGCAGTTATCGCCCAGGAAAGGAGACCCAGTACTTC	CASSYRPGKETQYF
-	TRBJ2-7	TRBV5-1	TRBD1	TGCGCCAGCAGCGGGGGACAGATCTCCTACGAGCAGTACTTC	CASSGGQISYEQYF
-	TRBJ1-4	TRBV9	-	TGTGCCAGCAGCGGGGGTGAAAAACTGTTTTTT	CASSGGEKLFF
-	TRBJ1-4	TRBV30	-	TGTGCCTGTCGGGGACATGCTAATGAAAAACTGTTTTTT	CACRGHANEKLFF
-	TRBJ2-7	TRBV6-1	TRBD2	TGTGCCAGCAGTGAAGGACGTAGCGGGGGTCTCTCCTACGAGCAGTACTTC	CASSEGRSGGLSYEQYF
-	TRBJ1-2	TRBV7-9	TRBD1	TGTGCCAGCAGCCTATGGGACAGGGAAGGTTATGGCTACACCTTC	CASSLWDREGYGYTF
-	TRBJ2-2	TRBV7-6	-	TGTGCCAGCAGCTTAGTATTGACGTCCCGCCTTAACACCGGGGAGCTGTTTTTT	CASSLVLTSRLNTGELFF
-	TRBJ2-7	TRBV11-3	TRBD1	TGTGCCAGCAGCTTAGATTCGGGACAGGGTACCCACGAGCAGTACTTC	CASSLDSGQGTHEQYF
-	TRBJ2-2	TRBV7-9	-	TGTGCCAGCAGCTTAGGGGCAGGAACGGACACCGGGGAGCTGTTTTTT	CASSLGAGTDTGELFF
-	TRBJ1-5	TRBV11-2	TRBD1	TGTGCCAGCAGCCCCCGGGACAGGGCGACTCCCCAGCATTTT	CASSPRDRATPQHF
-	TRBJ2-2	TRBV5-5	TRBD1	TGTGCCAGCAGCTTGGAGGGACAGGGGAGTAGGGAGCTGTTTTTT	CASSLEGQGSRELFF
-	TRBJ2-1	TRBV2	-	TGTGCCAGCGGCCTAGCGGAGCAGTTCTTC	CASGLAEQFF
-	TRBJ1-3	TRBV7-2	-	TGTGCCAGCAGCCGGGGAGAAAGGGGAAACACCATATATTTT	CASSRGERGNTIYF
-	TRBJ2-3	TRBV10-2	TRBD2	TGCGCCAGCAGCCAGACTAGCGGGCCCCGCACAGATACGCAGTATTTT	CASSQTSGPRTDTQYF
-	TRBJ2-3	TRBV11-2	TRBD2	TGTGCCAGCAGCCTTTATAGCGGGGGGGCCTCAGATACGCAGTATTTT	CASSLYSGGASDTQYF
-	TRBJ2-7	TRBV3-1/TRBV3-2	-	TGTGCCAGCAGCCCACGCGGCGGGCCCTACGAGCAGTACTTC	CASSPRGGPYEQYF
-	TRBJ2-2	TRBV9	-	TGTGCCAGCACCGATCTGACCGGGGAGCTGTTTTTT	CASTDLTGELFF
-	TRBJ2-3	TRBV2	TRBD1	TGTGCCAGCAGTGACAGGGGGCAAACAGATACGCAGTATTTT	CASSDRGQTDTQYF
-	TRBJ2-7	TRBV4-1	TRBD1	TGCGCCAGCAGCCAAGGGACAGGGACCCACGAGCAGTACTTC	CASSQGTGTHEQYF
-	TRBJ2-7	TRBV19	-	TGTGCCAGTAGTATATTTCGGGGGACGGGGTACGAGCAGTACTTC	CASSIFRGTGYEQYF
-	TRBJ1-2	TRBV4-1	-	TGCGCCAGCAGCCAGGGTAACTATGGCTACACCTTC	CASSQGNYGYTF
-	TRBJ1-2	TRBV18	-	TGTGCCAGCTCACCCGGACTGTTGGACTATGGCTACACCTTC	CASSPGLLDYGYTF
once	TRBJ2-1	TRBV18	TRBD2	TGTGCCAGTCTCCCCTTTAGCGGGGGTTCATCCAATGAGCAGTTCTTC	CASLPFSGGSSNEQFF
-	TRBJ1-5	TRBV10-2	-	TGCGCCAGCACCGAGGACCGGGCCTCTAATCAGCCCCAGCATTTT	CASTEDRASNQPQHF
-	TRBJ1-1	TRBV29-1	-	TGCAGCGTTGAAGAAGGGCCGAACACTGAAGCTTTCTTT	CSVEEGPNTEAFF
-	TRBJ1-5	TRBV10-3	TRBD1	TGTGCCATCAGGGACCCGGACAGGGGGACTTTTGGCAATCAGCCCCAGCATTTT	CAIRDPDRGTFGNQPQHF